The clone carrying this TCR beta chain turned up a few times. Antigen unknown. Clones were read by immunoSEQ multiplex PCR, and TCRdb kept only the in-frame ones, dropping some. The profile shows about 170,000 clones, roughly nine tenths of them singletons. These data originate in a study of T cell responses to AZD1222 COVID-19 vaccine. Study in general: Second doses were pooled across both intervals (about 4 or about 12 weeks). Study-level points and caveats: Among spike-specific TCRs, nearly half reportedly target unmutated variant regions. Compared with day 0, the breadth and depth of the Spike-specific TCR repertoire rose significantly after two doses of AZD1222. In a largely white British group with more females than males, clonal diversity was possibly underestimated.

Germline V gene data show CDR1 as LGHDT and CDR2 as YNNKEL (reference sequence). The CDR3 spans 16 residues. V lost 0 bases and J lost 0, with 11 bases in between. Source: peripheral blood, taken on day 0 of AZD1222 vaccination. J is TRBJ1-2 and V is TRBV3-1 (or the pseudogene TRBV3-2); D gene uncertain. The receptor was isolated from an adult in good health. The CDR3 nucleotides are TGTGCCAGCAGCCAAGAGGATATCCCCCCTAACTATGGCTACACCTTC. Its translation: CASSQEDIPPNYGYTF.